One TCR beta chain is described in this entry. What it binds is not known. This sample stems from a study of shared clonotypes between healthy human individuals. The overall study: Each donor's CD8 memory used one plate, CD8 naive two, each CD4 subset three.

Researchers ran the assay at a deep level. Each PCR replicate from the sorted subsets contained about 200 ng DNA, which is some 31,000 T cell genomes. This table comes from immunoSEQ multiplex PCR, and its TCRdb copy is limited to in-frame clones, with some not included. Among more than 2,000,000 clones listed, roughly nine tenths were seen once. This CDR3 spans 17 amino acids. The ends were cut back, 5 bases at V and 0 bases at J, with 17 bases in the middle. CDR1 and CDR2 from the germline V gene are MDHEN and SYDVKM. Regarding the study as a whole: The naive CD4 repertoires of several donors were compared, and approximately 4.5% of clonotypes were shared.

The sequenced material came from naive CD4+ T cells sorted from blood. Subset of the sample: CD45RA+ positively selected. J is TRBJ2-1 and V is TRBV28; D is possibly TRBD1 (5 bases). This clonotype was sampled from a man aged 18 to 29 in good health. The CDR3, as DNA: TGTGCCAGCAGTCCCCGCTGGGGCCCGAGCTCCTACAATGAGCAGTTCTTC. It translates to CASSPRWGPSSYNEQFF.